The subject of this entry is one T cell receptor beta chain. This sample was included in a study of blood T cell repertoires in COVID-19. Study background: Both acute and convalescent COVID-19 samples were obtained from the United States, Italy and Spain. PBMCs, B-cell-depleted T cells, or T cells provided the cDNA or gDNA that made up the material.

Original methodology: Using reference gene primer amplification, nucleated cell counts were estimated. Clones were sequenced by immunoSEQ multiplex PCR, and TCRdb holds only the in-frame ones, with some missing. V and J calls and clone size follow that table, whereas D and trimming were derived from the DNA. The sample lists about 140,000 clones, just under 90% occurring once. CDR1 and CDR2 (germline): MNHNY, SVGAGI (reference sequence). With 5 bases clipped from V and 8 bases from J, the junction kept 11 bases outside the gene matches. CDR3 size: 14 residues. V gene TRBV6-6 combines with J gene TRBJ1-2; 7 nucleotides line up with TRBD1. The sequence derives from an elderly woman with acute or convalescent COVID-19. Sequenced input: peripheral blood. The DNA for the CDR3 is TGTGCCAGCAGTGACAATACAGGGGAAAGAGGCTACACCTTC. Translated: CASSDNTGERGYTF.